Following are 30 T cell receptor beta chains from one sample sequenced in a study of regulatory T cells in long-lasting Graves disease. Time point specified: persistent/refractory GD, antithyroid drugs over 5 years with positive TRAb. RNA isolated from PBMCs was used to make the TCR library. Libraries of TCR beta came from iRepertoire HTBI primers plus Arm-PCR of CDR3 regions. TCRdb recomputed calls from the multiplex PCR reads with MiXCR, one row per CDR3 protein. In the table there are more than 300,000 distinct CDR3 sequences, roughly 23% of which are singletons. The specimen was peripheral blood mononuclear cells (PBMCs), collected when the disease was refractory, from a patient treated with antithyroid drugs. These receptor sequences come from a woman aged 40-49 years with Graves disease.

This clonotype was seen repeatedly, ten times or more. The V gene is TRBV6-2 or TRBV6-3, the J gene TRBJ2-5, with 7 nucleotides matching TRBD2. V trimming: 4 bases; J trimming: 5 bases; junction bases outside the gene matches: 10. CDR1 MNHEY and CDR2 SVGEGT come from the germline V gene. This CDR3 comprises 15 residues. The DNA of the CDR3 is TGTGCCAGCAGTTCACCGATCCGGGGGGTGGAGACCCAGTACTTC. It is translated as CASSSPIRGVETQYF.

The V gene is TRBV11-2, the J gene TRBJ1-5; 7 bases line up with TRBD1. Germline V lookup: CDR1 SGHAT, CDR2 FQNNGV. This CDR3 has 15 amino acids. Germline trimming cut 4 bases from V and 6 bases from J; bases unmatched to any gene: 9. The CDR3 reads CASSYHDREGQPQHF. In nucleotides, the CDR3 is TGTGCCAGCAGCTACCACGACAGGGAGGGTCAGCCCCAGCATTTT.

V usage is TRBV7-9 and J usage is TRBJ1-4; 8 bases line up with TRBD1. The germline gives CDR1 SEHNR, CDR2 FQNEAQ (reference sequence). The CDR3 length is 15 residues. V lost 5 bases to trimming and J lost 8 bases; unmatched junction nucleotides: 10. DNA of the CDR3: TGTGCCAGCAGCCCGGGACAGGTCTCTTCCGAAAAACTGTTTTTT. It specifies CASSPGQVSSEKLFF.

Regarding this clonotype: A read error may explain this, as a much larger clone is one base away. The chain employs TRBV28 and TRBJ2-2; 8 positions match TRBD1. Germline V lookup: CDR1 MDHEN, CDR2 SYDVKM. Trimming removed 6 bases from V and 7 bases from J; junction bases left unmatched: 10. The CDR3 is 15 residues long. In DNA, the CDR3 is TGTGCCAGCAGGATGCAGGGGGCGGGCATCGGGGAGCTGTTTTTT. Translated: CASRMQGAGIGELFF.

This clonotype was observed at least ten times. The chain joins TRBV6-1 to TRBJ1-2; perhaps TRBD1 as D (5 bases). V was trimmed by 8 bases and J by 10 bases, leaving 23 bases between them. CDR3 size: 14 residues. The germline gives CDR1 MNHNS, CDR2 SASEGT. The CDR3 spells CASSQMTASSHYTF. The CDR3 nucleotides read TGTGCCAGCTCTCAGATGACAGCCTCTTCCCACTACACCTTC.

The sample holds many counts of this clonotype. V usage is TRBV6-1 and J usage is TRBJ1-1, with unresolved D. Germline assignment: CDR1 MNHNS and CDR2 SASEGT. This CDR3 is built from 14 residues. V lost 4 bases and J 1 base, leaving 10 bases between the germline ends. The CDR3 DNA sequence: TGTGCCAGCAGTGCACAGAGAGAGAACACTGAAGCTTTCTTT. Translating gives CASSAQRENTEAFF.

The chain employs TRBV18 and TRBJ1-1; possible D gene TRBD1, 5 bases. The germline V gene encodes CDR1 KGHSH and CDR2 LQKENI. V was cut by 3 bases and J by 8 bases, with 10 bases left in between. The CDR3 loop spans 12 amino acids. This CDR3 is CASSPGGDEAFF. Here the CDR3 DNA reads TGTGCCAGCTCACCTGGGGGAGACGAAGCTTTCTTT.

This clonotype has a count of ten or more. The chain joins TRBV28 to TRBJ2-7, with a weak D call TRBD2 (5 bases). The V and J ends lost 5 bases and 2 bases respectively, with 10 bases between them. CDR1 is MDHEN and CDR2 is SYDVKM in the germline V gene. The CDR3 is made up of 13 amino acids. The CDR3 region has the DNA TGTGCCAGCAGTCCCGGGGTGCCCTACGAGCAGTACTTC. Its translation: CASSPGVPYEQYF.

The V call is TRBV12-3 or TRBV12-4, the J call TRBJ2-1, with 7 positions matching TRBD2. The CDR3 has 15 residues. V gave up 3 bases and J gave up 4 bases; unmatched junction bases: 6. Here the CDR3 DNA reads TGTGCCAGCAGTTTTTCGACTAGCTGGTACAATGAGCAGTTCTTC. Translation gives CASSFSTSWYNEQFF.

This clonotype turned up a few times. This rearrangement joins TRBV10-3 to TRBJ1-5, with D unresolved. This CDR3 has 12 amino acids. V was trimmed by 3 bases and J by 7 bases, leaving 7 bases between them. Looked up from germline, CDR1 is ENHRY and CDR2 is SYGVKD. CDR3: CAISDLTQPQHF. The CDR3 DNA sequence: TGTGCCATCAGTGATTTAACCCAGCCCCAGCATTTT.

The sample holds many counts of this clonotype. The V call is TRBV5-1, the J call TRBJ2-7; D possibly corresponds to TRBD1 (6 bases). The ends were cut back, 5 bases at V and 0 bases at J, with 9 bases in the middle. CDR3 length: 13 residues. The germline CDR1 and CDR2 sequences are SGHRS and YFSETQ. This CDR3 is CASSSRGSYEQYF. CDR3 DNA sequence: TGCGCCAGCAGTTCCAGGGGCTCCTACGAGCAGTACTTC.

The chain couples TRBV6-1 to TRBJ1-1; 7 bases align to TRBD1. The CDR3 is 13 amino acids. Germline values: CDR1 MNHNS, CDR2 SASEGT. V trimming: 10 bases; J trimming: 1 base; junction bases outside the gene matches: 6. CDR3 DNA: TGTGCCATCAAAGGGACAGAGAACACTGAAGCTTTCTTT. It specifies CAIKGTENTEAFF.

This clonotype was recorded once. The chain employs TRBV7-9 and TRBJ2-7, with D perhaps matching TRBD2 (5 bases). The CDR3 consists of 13 residues. Trimming shortened V by 5 bases and J by 7 bases, and 15 bases separated the two germline ends. Germline V gene sequence: CDR1 SEHNR, CDR2 FQNEAQ (reference sequence). For the CDR3, the DNA is TGTGCCAGCAGCCCCAAAACGTCGGGAGAGCAGTACTTC. Translation gives CASSPKTSGEQYF. Full variable domain (missing parts from reference TRBV7-9 and TRBJ2-7): DTGVSQNPRHKITKRGQNVTFRCDPISEHNRLYWYRQTLGQGPEFLTYFQNEAQLEKSRLLSDRFSAERPKGSFSTLEIQRTEQGDSAMYLCASSPKTSGEQYFGPGTRLTVT.

This clonotype was found many times. The chain employs TRBV2 and TRBJ1-1; D possibly corresponds to TRBD1 (6 bases). CDR3 length: 12 amino acids. Germline values: CDR1 SNHLY, CDR2 FYNNEI. The germline V and J ends were trimmed by 5 bases and 4 bases, with 8 bases remaining between them. CDR3 sequence (DNA): TGTGCCAGCAGTAGGGACATCACTGAAGCTTTCTTT. Encoded protein: CASSRDITEAFF. Filled out from reference TRBV2 and TRBJ1-1, the complete variable domain reads EPEVTQTPSHQVTQMGQEVILRCVPISNHLYFYWYRQILGQKVEFLVSFYNNEISEKSEIFDDQFSVERPDGSNFTLKIRSTKLEDSAMYFCASSRDITEAFFGQGTRLTVV.

This clonotype has at least ten counts. The V call is TRBV28, the J call TRBJ1-4; 7 bases map to TRBD1. This CDR3 has 14 amino acids. V shed 8 bases and J 5 bases; nucleotides not matched to a gene: 8. Germline lookup yields CDR1 MDHEN and CDR2 SYDVKM. CDR3 bases: TGTGCCAGCTCATTCGACAGGGTGAATGAAAAACTGTTTTTT. Encoded protein: CASSFDRVNEKLFF.

As regards this clonotype: Just one base apart from a much larger clone, this may be a read error. The chain's CDR3 is CASREPGHTYEQYF. The CDR3 DNA reads as TGTGCCAGCAGGGAACCGGGTCATACCTACGAGCAGTACTTC. The chain is built from TRBV27 and TRBJ2-7; no definite D call. V gave up 6 bases and J gave up 2 bases, with 14 bases separating them. The CDR3 covers 14 residues. The germline gives CDR1 MNHEY, CDR2 SMNVEV (reference sequence).

This clonotype occurred many times. It is unclear where the CDR3 begins or ends on the DNA, so no DNA is shown, and the CDR3 is as TCRdb lists it. The genes are TRBV28 and TRBJ1-6; TRBD1, the table's D call, was not compared with the DNA. The germline gives CDR1 MDHEN, CDR2 SYDVKM. The CDR3 is 16 amino acids in total, end residues counted. The CDR3 protein is CASILGTRRDNSPLHF.

This clonotype has only a few counts. V and J are TRBV12-3 or TRBV12-4 and TRBJ1-1; 8 positions match TRBD1. Trimming removed 5 bases from V and 5 bases from J; junction bases left unmatched: 7. This CDR3 is built from 14 residues. The CDR3 sequence is CASSRTRGPTEAFF. DNA for the CDR3: TGTGCCAGCAGTCGGACCAGGGGGCCAACTGAAGCTTTCTTT.

This clonotype was seen at least ten times. The CDR3 is CASREQGAQSPLHF. The CDR3 nucleotides are TGTGCCAGCAGAGAACAGGGGGCGCAGTCACCCCTCCACTTT. V and J are TRBV28 and TRBJ1-6; 9 nucleotides agree with TRBD1. The CDR3 contains 14 residues. The junction had 7 bases not matched to a gene; V was cut back by 6 bases and J by 10 bases. CDR1 is MDHEN, CDR2 SYDVKM, per germline. The full variable domain, rest sourced from reference TRBV28 and TRBJ1-6, is DVKVTQSSRYLVKRTGEKVFLECVQDMDHENMFWYRQDPGLGLRLIYFSYDVKMKEKGDIPEGYSVSREKKERFSLILESASTNQTSMYLCASREQGAQSPLHFGNGTRLTVT.

The chain has TRBV7-8 and TRBJ1-1; D uncertain. Germline V CDR1 and CDR2: SGHVS, FQNEAQ. V lost 3 bases, J lost 4 bases, and 12 bases lay in between. The length of the CDR3 is 14 residues. CDR3 in DNA: TGTGCCAGCAGCTTGCCCGGGCTCTTCACTGAAGCTTTCTTT. Its protein is CASSLPGLFTEAFF.

This clonotype was recorded many times. V and J are TRBV2 and TRBJ2-4; the match to TRBD2 covers 7 bases. The junction had 7 bases not matched to a gene; V was cut back by 4 bases and J by 4 bases. Germline V gene data show CDR1 as SNHLY and CDR2 as FYNNEI. This CDR3 contains 15 residues. CDR3 nucleotide sequence: TGTGCCAGCAGTGGCTCCAGCGGGATAAAAAACATTCAGTACTTC. Amino acids: CASSGSSGIKNIQYF.

CDR3 protein: CASSPLRPPYEQYF. CDR3 nucleotide sequence: TGTGCCAGCTCACCACTTCGGCCCCCCTACGAGCAGTACTTC. The V and J genes are TRBV18 and TRBJ2-7; D uncertain. The CDR3 extends over 14 amino acids. Trimming cost V 1 base and J 2 bases, with 9 bases left between them. In germline, CDR1 is KGHSH, CDR2 LQKENI. Looking up the rest from reference TRBV18 and TRBJ2-7 gives the full variable domain: NAGVMQNPRHLVRRRGQEARLRCSPMKGHSHVYWYRQLPEEGLKFMVYLQKENIIDESGMPKERFSAEFPKEGPSILRIQQVVRGDSAAYFCASSPLRPPYEQYFGPGTRLTVT.

This clonotype was counted at least ten times. The chain joins TRBV12-3 or TRBV12-4 to TRBJ1-5; unclear D gene. V lost 2 bases to trimming and J lost 5 bases, with 7 bases between them. The CDR3 extends over 13 amino acids. DNA for the CDR3: TGTGCCAGCAGTTTATATCTTTATCAGCCCCAGCATTTT. This codes for CASSLYLYQPQHF.

This clonotype appeared many times. The chain carries TRBV15 and TRBJ2-7; possibly TRBD1 for D (6 bases). The CDR3 loop spans 14 amino acids. Germline assignment: CDR1 LNHNV and CDR2 YYDKDF (reference sequence). The V end lost 1 base, the J end lost 2 bases, and 9 bases lay between the germline ends. The CDR3 loop reads CATSRGQDTYEQYF. The DNA of the CDR3 is TGTGCCACCAGCAGAGGACAGGATACCTACGAGCAGTACTTC. The complete variable domain, with remaining parts taken from reference TRBV15 and TRBJ2-7, reads DAMVIQNPRYQVTQFGKPVTLSCSQTLNHNVMYWYQQKSSQAPKLLFHYYDKDFNNEADTPDNFQSRRPNTSFCFLDIRSPGLGDTAMYLCATSRGQDTYEQYFGPGTRLTVT.

This clonotype occurred many times. This rearrangement joins TRBV29-1 to TRBJ1-4; D remains ambiguous. CDR1 SQVTM and CDR2 ANQGSEA come from the germline V gene. Trimming removed 3 bases at V and 8 bases at J, with 13 bases between. CDR3 length: 13 residues. The CDR3 sequence is CSVEGNEREKLFF. The CDR3 DNA reads as TGCAGCGTTGAGGGCAACGAACGAGAAAAACTGTTTTTT.

This clonotype has ten or more counts. This chain connects TRBV20-1 to TRBJ2-7; 8 nucleotides line up with TRBD2. The germline V gene encodes CDR1 DFQATT and CDR2 SNEGSKA (reference sequence). The CDR3 spans 13 residues. V lost 4 bases, J lost 2 bases, and 4 bases stayed unmatched. The CDR3 sequence: CSATPAGAYEQYF. CDR3 coding DNA: TGCAGTGCTACGCCAGCGGGGGCCTACGAGCAGTACTTC.

The chain links TRBV27 to TRBJ2-2, with 9 positions matching TRBD1. Germline V gene lookup returns CDR1 MNHEY and CDR2 SMNVEV (reference sequence). CDR3 length: 16 residues. V trimming: 5 bases; J trimming: 0 bases; junction bases outside the gene matches: 4. The CDR3 spells CASSHRQGANTGELFF. The CDR3 nucleotides are TGTGCCAGCAGTCACAGACAGGGGGCGAACACCGGGGAGCTGTTTTTT.

This clonotype occurred once. The V gene is TRBV7-9, the J gene TRBJ2-1; either TRBD1 or TRBD2 may supply D (5 bases each). The CDR3 is 17 residues long. CDR1 and CDR2 (germline): SEHNR, FQNEAQ (reference sequence). Trimming cost V 5 bases and J 4 bases, with 21 bases left between them. CDR3 bases: TGTGCCAGCAGCGTTAGAACGCCAGGGCCGGGATACAATGAGCAGTTCTTC. Translated, it gives CASSVRTPGPGYNEQFF.

The chain recombines TRBV11-2 with TRBJ1-4; possibly TRBD1 for D (5 bases). CDR1 and CDR2 (germline): SGHAT, FQNNGV. The length of the CDR3 is 12 residues. The V end was cut by 1 base, the J end by 14 bases, with 11 bases between. The DNA for the CDR3 is TGTGCCAGCAGCTTAGTAGGGGAACTGCTGTTTTTT. This gives the protein CASSLVGELLFF. The variable domain in full, completed from reference TRBV11-2 and TRBJ1-4, reads EAGVAQSPRYKIIEKRQSVAFWCNPISGHATLYWYQQILGQGPKLLIQFQNNGVVDDSQLPKDRFSAERLKGVDSTLKIQPAKLEDSAVYLCASSLVGELLFFGSGTQLSVL.

The chain joins TRBV30 to TRBJ1-5; maybe TRBD1 (5 bases). The V end lost 0 bases, the J end lost 0 bases, and 9 bases lay between the germline ends. The CDR3 has 15 amino acids. The germline CDR1 and CDR2 sequences are GTSNPN and SVGIG (reference sequence). CDR3 DNA: TGTGCCTGGAGTGTGGGGCTGTATAGCAATCAGCCCCAGCATTTT. It encodes CAWSVGLYSNQPQHF.